These T cell receptor beta chains were read from a single sample in a study of shared clonotypes between healthy human individuals. The repertoire was sequenced with immunoSEQ multiplex PCR; TCRdb's copy has only in-frame clones and lacks some. The repertoire includes 2 million to 2.5 million clones, just under 95% of them detected once, and around 0.38% sits in the top ten. Sequenced input: naive CD4+ T cells from PBMCs. Receptors originate from a man aged 18 to 29 in good health. Some clones in this sample may be carry-over from other donors' samples. Each CDR3 is given with its conserved first and last residue. A D gene is named only where the DNA matches it firmly. Rows may omit the clone size; those that give it use once, few, many or a size class.

abundance	v_gene	j_gene	d_gene	CDR3nt	CDR3aa
.	TRBV28	TRBJ1-1	.	TGTGCCAGCAGTCTCAGGGGAGCCGGGAACACTGAAGCTTTCTTT	CASSLRGAGNTEAFF
.	TRBV5-1	TRBJ2-5	.	TGCGCCAGCAGCTTGGTGGGTAGCGGAGGGGGAGAGACCCAGTACTTC	CASSLVGSGGGETQYF
.	TRBV5-1	TRBJ2-7	TRBD1	TGCGCCAGCAGCTACGGGACAGCCATCCCCTACGAGCAGTACTTC	CASSYGTAIPYEQYF
.	TRBV2	TRBJ2-1	TRBD1	TGTGCCAGCGACCAACAGGGGCCCCAGTACAATGAGCAGTTCTTC	CASDQQGPQYNEQFF
.	TRBV28	TRBJ2-7	.	TGTGCCAGCAGTTTAGCCAGGTACGAGCAGTACTTC	CASSLARYEQYF
.	TRBV5-1	TRBJ2-1	.	TGCGCCAGCAGCTTGGTCCCGGGGACCCACTACAATGAGCAGTTCTTC	CASSLVPGTHYNEQFF
.	TRBV7-2	TRBJ1-2	TRBD1	TGTGCCAGCAGCTACCGCGACAGGGTCACTGGCTACACCTTC	CASSYRDRVTGYTF
.	TRBV5-4	TRBJ1-2	.	TGTGCCAGCAGCCCACAAAACAGGGTTAACTATGGCTACACCTTC	CASSPQNRVNYGYTF
once	TRBV7-9	TRBJ1-1	.	TGTGCCAGCCCTGCAGGGTTGAACACTGAAGCTTTCTTT	CASPAGLNTEAFF
.	TRBV11-2	TRBJ1-1	.	TGTGCCGCAAGCCTGTCGGGGGTACGGACTGAAGCTTTCTTT	CAASLSGVRTEAFF
.	TRBV6-1	TRBJ2-2	TRBD1	TGTGCCAGCAGGCGACAGGGAGCGAACACCGGGGAGCTGTTTTTT	CASRRQGANTGELFF
.	TRBV19	TRBJ1-5	.	TGTGCCAGTAGGTTACAGGGTCAGCCCCAGCATTTT	CASRLQGQPQHF
once	TRBV6-1	TRBJ2-3	.	TGTGCCAGCAGTGAATGGGGGATAGGAGATACGCAGTATTTT	CASSEWGIGDTQYF
.	TRBV29-1	TRBJ1-3	.	TGCAGCGTTGTAAAGGAGTCTAGGGGAAACACCATATATTTT	CSVVKESRGNTIYF
once	TRBV12-5	TRBJ2-5	TRBD1	TGTGCTAGTGCCGCCGTACAGGGGTCGTACCAAGAGACCCAGTACTTC	CASAAVQGSYQETQYF
.	TRBV28	TRBJ2-5	TRBD2	TGTGCCAGCAGTTTCGGGGGGGCGAAGGAGACCCAGTACTTC	CASSFGGAKETQYF
.	TRBV5-6	TRBJ2-1	.	TGTGCCAGCAGCTTGGTTCAGGGGCCGGGGTACAATGAGCAGTTCTTC	CASSLVQGPGYNEQFF
.	TRBV18	TRBJ2-2	TRBD1	TGTGCCAGCTCAACAGTGACAGGGGCCGCCGGGGAGCTGTTTTTT	CASSTVTGAAGELFF
.	TRBV10-1	TRBJ2-1	TRBD1	TGCGCCAGCAGTCCGGGACAGGGGAATGAGCAGTTCTTC	CASSPGQGNEQFF
.	TRBV2	TRBJ2-1	.	TGTGCCAGCAGTGAAATGGGATTGGGTCGGGAGCAGTTCTTC	CASSEMGLGREQFF
.	TRBV20-1	TRBJ2-5	.	TGCAGTGCTAGCGGCTCGGAGACCCAGTACTTC	CSASGSETQYF
.	TRBV29-1	TRBJ1-2	.	TGCAGCGCCAGGGGTTTATATGGCTACACCTTC	CSARGLYGYTF
.	TRBV18	TRBJ2-7	.	TGTGCCAGCTCTCCGGGCCTCAGCTCCTACGAGCAGTACTTC	CASSPGLSSYEQYF
once	TRBV5-4	TRBJ1-3	TRBD1	TGTGCCAGCAGCCCGGGACAGGGTGGGAGCTCTGGAAACACCATATATTTT	CASSPGQGGSSGNTIYF
.	TRBV6-4	TRBJ2-1	TRBD2	TGTGCCAGCAGTGATATCCAGCGGGAGGGGTATGAGCAGTTCTTC	CASSDIQREGYEQFF
.	TRBV19	TRBJ2-1	.	TGTGCCAGTAGTATTCGGGTGGGGGGCTCCTACAATGAGCAGTTCTTC	CASSIRVGGSYNEQFF
.	TRBV7-2	TRBJ2-1	.	TGTGCCAGCACCCCTTCGTGGGGACAACAGGAGCAGTTCTTC	CASTPSWGQQEQFF
.	TRBV7-9	TRBJ1-1	.	TGTGCCACAGCCGGGACCGCCGGGAGGGACACTGAAGCTTTCTTT	CATAGTAGRDTEAFF
.	TRBV6-5	TRBJ1-1	TRBD1	TGTGCCAGCAACTCCCGACAGGGAGGCACTGAAGCTTTCTTT	CASNSRQGGTEAFF
.	TRBV6-1	TRBJ1-5	.	TGTGCCAGCAGTGAAATCGGGGGGCGGACTCAGCCCCAGCATTTT	CASSEIGGRTQPQHF
few	TRBV18	TRBJ1-1	TRBD1	TGTGCCAGCTCATCTTCGCTACAGGGGGAAAGGGACACTGAAGCTTTCTTT	CASSSSLQGERDTEAFF
.	TRBV4-2	TRBJ1-2	.	TGTGCCAGCAGCCAAGATGGGGCAGGCAACTGGGACTACACCTTC	CASSQDGAGNWDYTF
.	TRBV30	TRBJ2-4	.	TGTGCCTGGGTGACAGGCCCAGCCAAAAACATTCAGTACTTC	CAWVTGPAKNIQYF
.	TRBV11-2	TRBJ2-7	TRBD1	TGTGCCAGCAGCTCGGTGCGGGACAGGGAGTACGAGCAGTACTTC	CASSSVRDREYEQYF
once	TRBV19	TRBJ1-2	TRBD1	TGTGCCAGTAGTGTTACCGGGACAGGGCTTGATGGCTACACCTTC	CASSVTGTGLDGYTF
.	TRBV10-3	TRBJ1-2	.	TGTGCCATCAGGGGAGGGAACGACTATGGCTACACCTTC	CAIRGGNDYGYTF
.	TRBV28	TRBJ1-3	.	TGTGCCAGCAGTTTAGCTAGAGCCTTTGCCTCTGGAAACACCATATATTTT	CASSLARAFASGNTIYF
.	TRBV6-6	TRBJ2-2	.	TGTGCCAGCAGTCCAAACACCGGGGAGCTGTTTTTT	CASSPNTGELFF
.	TRBV7-2	TRBJ1-1	.	TGTGCCAGCAGCCCCGGACACATAGGGAACACTGAAGCTTTCTTT	CASSPGHIGNTEAFF
.	TRBV30	TRBJ1-2	.	TGTGCCTGGAGTGTACTCAGGGAGGGGGGCTACACCTTC	CAWSVLREGGYTF
.	TRBV7-2	TRBJ1-3	.	TGTGCCAGCAGCTTAGCGAGCGGGGCTCCCGGAAACACCATATATTTT	CASSLASGAPGNTIYF
.	TRBV7-9	TRBJ1-3	.	TGTGCCAGCAGCTTAGGTGGAGGTACGAACTCTGGAAACACCATATATTTT	CASSLGGGTNSGNTIYF
.	TRBV4-1	TRBJ2-7	TRBD1	TGCGCCAGCAGCCAAGGGGGGACAGGGGGCTACGAGCAGTACTTC	CASSQGGTGGYEQYF
few	TRBV19	TRBJ1-5	.	TGTGCCAGTAGAAGGGACGGCAATCAGCCCCAGCATTTT	CASRRDGNQPQHF
.	TRBV28	TRBJ2-2	.	TGTGCCAGCAGTACCCCGGGGAGGGGGCCCTTCGGGGAGCTGTTTTTT	CASSTPGRGPFGELFF
.	TRBV28	TRBJ2-1	TRBD2	TGTGCCAGCAGCCCGGGAGGGTCCCCCTACAATGAGCAGTTCTTC	CASSPGGSPYNEQFF
few	TRBV19	TRBJ2-2	TRBD1	TGTGCCAGTAGTATCAGGGGGCGCGGGACCGGGGAGCTGTTTTTT	CASSIRGRGTGELFF
.	TRBV5-1	TRBJ2-5	.	TGCGCCAGCAGCTTGGCCCCGTATGTTGGGGGAGGAGAAAAAGAGACCCAGTACTTC	CASSLAPYVGGGEKETQYF
.	TRBV5-1	TRBJ2-1	TRBD2	TGCGCCAGCTCCTGGGGGACTAGCTCCTACAATGAGCAGTTCTTC	CASSWGTSSYNEQFF
.	TRBV21-1	TRBJ2-3	.	TGTGCCAGCAGCAAGGCTACCTTGGGGAAGGGGCTCCCCGATACGCAGTATTTT	CASSKATLGKGLPDTQYF
.	TRBV19	TRBJ2-2	.	TGTGCCAGTAGTCAGGACGGCCTTGGGACCGGGGAGCTGTTTTTT	CASSQDGLGTGELFF
.	TRBV14	TRBJ1-2	TRBD1	TGTGCCAGCAGCCAAGGGACAGGGTGGGGTGGCTACACCTTC	CASSQGTGWGGYTF
.	TRBV9	TRBJ2-1	.	TGTGCCAGCAGCGTCATCGGGTATGAGCAGTTCTTC	CASSVIGYEQFF
.	TRBV14	TRBJ2-7	.	TGTGCCAGCAGCCAGGGCCCGCGGGAGCAGTACTTC	CASSQGPREQYF
.	TRBV28	TRBJ2-1	.	TGTGCCAGCAGTGCCCACCCAGGACAGAACAATGAGCAGTTCTTC	CASSAHPGQNNEQFF